These 4 T cell receptor beta chains came from one sample sequenced in a study of blood T cell repertoires in COVID-19. Profiled with immunoSEQ multiplex PCR; TCRdb holds only in-frame clones, not every one. The data show over 250,000 clones, approximately 90% seen once. Source material: peripheral blood. The receptors originated from a woman aged 55-69 years with acute or convalescent COVID-19.

The genes are TRBV19 and TRBJ2-1, with TRBD2 identical over 8 bases. The J segment lost 3 bases and the V segment lost 0 bases, leaving 4 bases of the junction unmatched. The CDR3 is 16 residues long. Germline V gene lookup returns CDR1 LNHDA and CDR2 SQIVND (reference sequence). In DNA, the CDR3 is TGTGCCAGTAGTATAGAGGCCAGCGGGAGCTACAATGAGCAGTTCTTC. Translation gives CASSIEASGSYNEQFF.

This clone is a singleton in its sample. This chain connects TRBV14 to TRBJ1-2; D perhaps matches TRBD1 (6 bases). CDR3 length equals 16 residues. The V end was cut by 4 bases, the J end by 4 bases, with 19 bases between. CDR1 and CDR2 (germline): SGHDN, FVKESK. The CDR3 protein is CASSPQLSTGFYGYTF. The DNA for the CDR3 is TGTGCCAGCAGCCCACAACTCTCGACAGGATTCTATGGCTACACCTTC.

The rearrangement links TRBV15 to TRBJ1-3; possibly TRBD1 for D (6 bases). V lost 0 bases, J lost 2 bases, and 14 bases lay in between. This CDR3 region has 17 residues. Germline assignment: CDR1 LNHNV and CDR2 YYDKDF (reference sequence). CDR3 protein: CATSRDLVQGTGNTIYF. The CDR3 region has the DNA TGTGCCACCAGCAGAGATTTGGTGCAGGGGACTGGAAACACCATATATTTT.

V is TRBV5-3 and J is TRBJ2-5; D possibly corresponds to TRBD2 (5 bases). TRBV5-3 is an ORF; its function is uncertain. This CDR3 has 13 amino acids. The V gene lost 4 bases and the J gene lost 5 bases, with 12 bases spanning the gap. The CDR3 spells CARSGRPGETQYF. The CDR3 DNA follows: TGTGCCAGAAGCGGGAGACCCGGGGAGACCCAGTACTTC.